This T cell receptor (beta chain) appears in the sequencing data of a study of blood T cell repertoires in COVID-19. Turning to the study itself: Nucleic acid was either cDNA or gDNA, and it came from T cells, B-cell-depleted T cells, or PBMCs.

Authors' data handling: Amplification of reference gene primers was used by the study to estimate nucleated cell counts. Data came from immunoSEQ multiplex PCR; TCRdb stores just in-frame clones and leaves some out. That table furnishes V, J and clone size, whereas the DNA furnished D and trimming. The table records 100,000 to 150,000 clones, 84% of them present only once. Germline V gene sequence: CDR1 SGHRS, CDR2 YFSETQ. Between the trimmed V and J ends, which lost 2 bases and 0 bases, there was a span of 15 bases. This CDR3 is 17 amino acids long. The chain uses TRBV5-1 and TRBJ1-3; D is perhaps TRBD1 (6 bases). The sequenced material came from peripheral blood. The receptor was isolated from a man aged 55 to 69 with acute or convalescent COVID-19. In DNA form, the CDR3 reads TGCGCCAGCAGCTTTAACGGACAGCCAAACTCTGGAAACACCATATATTTT. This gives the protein CASSFNGQPNSGNTIYF.